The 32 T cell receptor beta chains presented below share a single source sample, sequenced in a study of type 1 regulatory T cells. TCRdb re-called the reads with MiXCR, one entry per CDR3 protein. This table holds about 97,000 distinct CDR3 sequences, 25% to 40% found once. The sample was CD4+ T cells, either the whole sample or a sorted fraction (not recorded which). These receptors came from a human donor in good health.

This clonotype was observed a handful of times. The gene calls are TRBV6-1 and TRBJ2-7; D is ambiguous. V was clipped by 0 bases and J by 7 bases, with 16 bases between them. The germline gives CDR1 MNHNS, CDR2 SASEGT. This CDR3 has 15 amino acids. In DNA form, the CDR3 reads TGTGCCAGCAGTGAAGCACGGACCGGCCTCGGAGAGCAGTACTTC. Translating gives CASSEARTGLGEQYF.

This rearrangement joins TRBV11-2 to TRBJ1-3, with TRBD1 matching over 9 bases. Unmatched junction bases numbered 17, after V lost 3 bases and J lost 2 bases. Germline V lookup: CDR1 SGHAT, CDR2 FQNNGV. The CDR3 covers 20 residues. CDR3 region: CASSFTGGLYGVSAGNTIYF. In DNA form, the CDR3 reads TGTGCCAGCAGCTTTACAGGGGGCCTATATGGGGTCTCCGCTGGAAACACCATATATTTT.

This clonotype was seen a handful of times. CDR3 DNA: TGTGCCACCAGTGATGCCTTGACAGGGTACAATGAGCAGTTCTTC. Its translation is CATSDALTGYNEQFF. The chain carries TRBV24-1 and TRBJ2-1; 7 positions agree with TRBD1. CDR1 and CDR2 (germline): KGHDR, SFDVKD. The CDR3 totals 15 residues. V dropped 3 bases and J dropped 4; count of bases not matched to a gene: 5.

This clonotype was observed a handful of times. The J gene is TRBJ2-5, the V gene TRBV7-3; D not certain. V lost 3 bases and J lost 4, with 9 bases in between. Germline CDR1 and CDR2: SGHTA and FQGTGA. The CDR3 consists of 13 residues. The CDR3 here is CASSLTSAETQYF. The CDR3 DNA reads TGTGCCAGCAGCTTGACCAGCGCAGAGACCCAGTACTTC.

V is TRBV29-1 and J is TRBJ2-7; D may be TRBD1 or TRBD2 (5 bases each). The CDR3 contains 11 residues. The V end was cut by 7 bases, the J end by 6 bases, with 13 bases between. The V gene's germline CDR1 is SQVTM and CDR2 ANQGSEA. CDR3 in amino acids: CSGRLGGEQYF. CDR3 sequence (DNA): TGCAGCGGAAGGCTTGGGGGCGAGCAGTACTTC.

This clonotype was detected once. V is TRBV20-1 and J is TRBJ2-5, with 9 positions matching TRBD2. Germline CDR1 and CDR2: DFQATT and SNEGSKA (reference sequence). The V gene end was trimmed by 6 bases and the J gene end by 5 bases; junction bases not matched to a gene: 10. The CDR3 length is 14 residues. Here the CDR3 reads CSADEAGGAETQYF. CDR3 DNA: TGCAGTGCCGATGAAGCGGGAGGTGCGGAGACCCAGTACTTC.

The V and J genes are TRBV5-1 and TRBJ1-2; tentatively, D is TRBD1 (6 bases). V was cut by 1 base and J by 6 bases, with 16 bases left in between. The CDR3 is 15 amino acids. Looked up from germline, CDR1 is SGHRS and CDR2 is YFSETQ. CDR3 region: CASSLRGMGLDGYTF. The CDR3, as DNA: TGCGCCAGCAGCTTGAGGGGGATGGGTTTGGATGGCTACACCTTC. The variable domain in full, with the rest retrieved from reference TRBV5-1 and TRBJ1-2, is KAGVTQTPRYLIKTRGQQVTLSCSPISGHRSVSWYQQTPGQGLQFLFEYFSETQRNKGNFPGRFSGRQFSNSRSEMNVSTLELGDSALYLCASSLRGMGLDGYTFGSGTRLTVV.

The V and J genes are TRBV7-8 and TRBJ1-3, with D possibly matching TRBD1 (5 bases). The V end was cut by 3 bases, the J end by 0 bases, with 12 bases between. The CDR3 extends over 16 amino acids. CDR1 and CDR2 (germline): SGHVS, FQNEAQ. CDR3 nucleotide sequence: TGTGCCAGCAGCTTTAAGCCGACAGCCTCTGGAAACACCATATATTTT. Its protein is CASSFKPTASGNTIYF. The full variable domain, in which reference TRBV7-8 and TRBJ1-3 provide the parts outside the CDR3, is GAGVSQSPRYKVAKRGQDVALRCDPISGHVSLFWYQQALGQGPEFLTYFQNEAQLDKSGLPSDRFFAERPEGSVSTLKIQRTQQEDSAVYLCASSFKPTASGNTIYFGEGSWLTVV.

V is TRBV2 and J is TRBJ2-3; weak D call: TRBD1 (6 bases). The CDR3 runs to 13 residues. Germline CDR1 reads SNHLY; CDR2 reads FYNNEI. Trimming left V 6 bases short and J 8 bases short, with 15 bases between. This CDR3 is CASRFGTSGTQYF. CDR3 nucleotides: TGTGCCAGCAGATTCGGGACATCGGGTACGCAGTATTTT.

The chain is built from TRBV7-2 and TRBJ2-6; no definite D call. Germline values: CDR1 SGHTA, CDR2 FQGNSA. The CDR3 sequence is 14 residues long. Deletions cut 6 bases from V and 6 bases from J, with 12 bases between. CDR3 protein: CASSWGGVANVLTF. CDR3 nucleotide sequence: TGTGCCAGCAGTTGGGGTGGGGTGGCCAACGTCCTGACTTTC.

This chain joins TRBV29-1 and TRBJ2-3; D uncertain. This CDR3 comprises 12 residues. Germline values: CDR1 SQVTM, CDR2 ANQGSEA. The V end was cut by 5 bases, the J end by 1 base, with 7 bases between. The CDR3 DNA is TGCAGCGTTTCTGTGGGCACAGATACGCAGTATTTT. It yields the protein CSVSVGTDTQYF.

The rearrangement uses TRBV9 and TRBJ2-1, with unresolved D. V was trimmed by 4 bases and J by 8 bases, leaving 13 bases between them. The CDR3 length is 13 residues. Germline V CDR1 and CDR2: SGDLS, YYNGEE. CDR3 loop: CASSRSGNDEQFF. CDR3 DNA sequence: TGTGCCAGCAGCCGGAGTGGGAACGATGAGCAGTTCTTC.

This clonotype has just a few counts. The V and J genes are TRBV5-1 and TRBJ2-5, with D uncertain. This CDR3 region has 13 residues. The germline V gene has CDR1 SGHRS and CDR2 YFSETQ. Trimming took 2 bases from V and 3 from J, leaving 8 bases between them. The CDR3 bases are TGCGCCAGCAGCTTATCCAACAAAGAGACCCAGTACTTC. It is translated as CASSLSNKETQYF.

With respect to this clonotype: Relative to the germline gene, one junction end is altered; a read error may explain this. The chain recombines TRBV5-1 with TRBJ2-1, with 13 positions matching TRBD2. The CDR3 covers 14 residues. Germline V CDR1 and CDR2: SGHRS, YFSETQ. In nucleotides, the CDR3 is TGCGCCAGCAGACCCGGACTAGCGGGAGAAAGGTTTCTCTTC. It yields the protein CASRPGLAGERFLF.

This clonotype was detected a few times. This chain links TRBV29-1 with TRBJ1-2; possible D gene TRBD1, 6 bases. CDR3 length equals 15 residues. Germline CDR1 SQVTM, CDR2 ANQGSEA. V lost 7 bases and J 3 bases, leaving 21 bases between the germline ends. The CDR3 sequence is CSANKWGTRDYGYTF. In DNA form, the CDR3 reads TGCAGCGCTAATAAGTGGGGGACACGGGACTATGGCTACACCTTC.

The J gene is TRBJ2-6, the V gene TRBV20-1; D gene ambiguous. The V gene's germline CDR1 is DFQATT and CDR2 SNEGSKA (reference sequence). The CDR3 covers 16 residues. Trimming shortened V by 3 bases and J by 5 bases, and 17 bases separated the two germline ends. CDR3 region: CSASHSGDGWANVLTF. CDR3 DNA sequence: TGCAGTGCTAGCCACTCAGGTGATGGATGGGCCAACGTCCTGACTTTC.

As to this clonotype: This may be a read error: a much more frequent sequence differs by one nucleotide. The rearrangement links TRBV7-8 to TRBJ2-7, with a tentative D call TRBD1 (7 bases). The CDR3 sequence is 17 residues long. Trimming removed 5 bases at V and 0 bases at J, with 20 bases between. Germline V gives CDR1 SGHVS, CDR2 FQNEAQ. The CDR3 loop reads CASSHQSGGRSSYEQYF. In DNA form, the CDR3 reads TGTGCCAGCAGCCATCAATCAGGGGGGAGATCCTCCTACGAGCAGTACTTC.

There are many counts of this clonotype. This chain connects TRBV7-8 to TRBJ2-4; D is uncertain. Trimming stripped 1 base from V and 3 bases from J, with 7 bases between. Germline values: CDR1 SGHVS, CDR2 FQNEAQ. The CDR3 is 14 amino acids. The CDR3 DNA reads TGTGCCAGCAGCTTAGAGCGAGTCAAAAACATTCAGTACTTC. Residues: CASSLERVKNIQYF.

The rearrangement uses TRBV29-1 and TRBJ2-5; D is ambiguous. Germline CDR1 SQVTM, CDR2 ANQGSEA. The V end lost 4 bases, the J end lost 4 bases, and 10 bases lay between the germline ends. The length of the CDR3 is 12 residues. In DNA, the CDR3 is TGCAGCGTTGCTAGGCCCGGAGAGACCCAGTACTTC. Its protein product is CSVARPGETQYF.

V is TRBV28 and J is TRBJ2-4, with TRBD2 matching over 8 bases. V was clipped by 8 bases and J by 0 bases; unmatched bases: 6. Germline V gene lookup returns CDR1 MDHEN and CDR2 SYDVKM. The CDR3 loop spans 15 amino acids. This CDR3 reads CASAGGAGAKNIQYF. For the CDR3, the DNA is TGTGCCAGCGCGGGGGGAGCGGGAGCCAAAAACATTCAGTACTTC.

The CDR3 DNA follows: TGTGCCAGCAGCTGGGGGGGACTAGCGGGAGTATGGGTCCCAGGGGAGCTGTTTTTT. Translated: CASSWGGLAGVWVPGELFF. V is TRBV7-2 and J is TRBJ2-2; TRBD2 agrees at 14 bases. The V gene's germline CDR1 is SGHTA and CDR2 FQGNSA. This CDR3 contains 19 residues. After removal of 4 bases from V and 8 bases from J, the junction contained 15 bases not matched to a gene.

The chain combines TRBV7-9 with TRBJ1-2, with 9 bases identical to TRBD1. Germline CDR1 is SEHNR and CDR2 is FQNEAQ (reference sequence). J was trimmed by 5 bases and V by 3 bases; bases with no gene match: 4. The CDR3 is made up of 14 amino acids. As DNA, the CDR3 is TGTGCCAGCAGCTTGGGGACAGGGATATATGGCTACACCTTC. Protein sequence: CASSLGTGIYGYTF.

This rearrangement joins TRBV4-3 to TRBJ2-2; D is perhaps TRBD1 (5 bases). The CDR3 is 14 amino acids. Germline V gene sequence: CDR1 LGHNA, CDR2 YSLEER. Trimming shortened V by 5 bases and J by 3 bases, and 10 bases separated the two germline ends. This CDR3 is CASSSRVYTGELFF. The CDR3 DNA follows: TGCGCCAGCAGCTCCAGGGTATACACCGGGGAGCTGTTTTTT.

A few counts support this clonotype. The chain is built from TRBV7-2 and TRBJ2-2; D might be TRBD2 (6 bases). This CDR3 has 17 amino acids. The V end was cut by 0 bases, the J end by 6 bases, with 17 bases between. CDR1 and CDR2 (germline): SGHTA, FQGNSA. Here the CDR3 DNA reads TGTGCCAGCAGCTTAGCCGGTAGGGGACTTTCGGCCGGGGAGCTGTTTTTT. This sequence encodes CASSLAGRGLSAGELFF.

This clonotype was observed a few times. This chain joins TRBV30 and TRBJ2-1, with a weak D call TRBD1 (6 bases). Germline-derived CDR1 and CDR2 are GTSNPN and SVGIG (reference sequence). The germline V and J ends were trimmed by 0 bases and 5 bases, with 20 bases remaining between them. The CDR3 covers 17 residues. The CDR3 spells CAWSVWPRKGDNNEQFF. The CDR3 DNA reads TGTGCCTGGAGTGTGTGGCCGCGGAAGGGGGACAACAATGAGCAGTTCTTC.

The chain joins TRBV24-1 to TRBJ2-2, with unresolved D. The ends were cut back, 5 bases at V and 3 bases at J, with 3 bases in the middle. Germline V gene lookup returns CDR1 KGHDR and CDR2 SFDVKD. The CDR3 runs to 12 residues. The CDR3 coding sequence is TGTGCCACCAGTGGTCACACCGGGGAGCTGTTTTTT. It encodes CATSGHTGELFF.

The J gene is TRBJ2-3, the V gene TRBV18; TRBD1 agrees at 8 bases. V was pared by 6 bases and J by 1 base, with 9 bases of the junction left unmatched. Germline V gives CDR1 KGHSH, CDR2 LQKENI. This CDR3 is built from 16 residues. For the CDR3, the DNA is TGTGCCAGCTCTCCGTCCCGGACAGGGCGCACAGATACGCAGTATTTT. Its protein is CASSPSRTGRTDTQYF.

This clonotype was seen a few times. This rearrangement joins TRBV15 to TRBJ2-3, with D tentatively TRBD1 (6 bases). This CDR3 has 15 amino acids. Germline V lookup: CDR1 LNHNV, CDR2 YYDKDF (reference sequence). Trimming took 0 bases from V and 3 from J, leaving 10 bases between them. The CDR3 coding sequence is TGTGCCACCAGCAGAGATATAAGGGGGACAGATACGCAGTATTTT. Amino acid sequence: CATSRDIRGTDTQYF.

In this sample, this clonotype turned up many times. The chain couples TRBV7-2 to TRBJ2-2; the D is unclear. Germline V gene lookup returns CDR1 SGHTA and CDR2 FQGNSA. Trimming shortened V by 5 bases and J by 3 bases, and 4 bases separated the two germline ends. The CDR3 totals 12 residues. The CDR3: CASSSYTGELFF. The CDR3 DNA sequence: TGTGCCAGCAGCAGTTACACCGGGGAGCTGTTTTTT. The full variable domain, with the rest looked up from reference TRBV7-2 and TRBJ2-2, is GAGVSQSPSNKVTEKGKDVELRCDPISGHTALYWYRQSLGQGLEFLIYFQGNSAPDKSGLPSDRFSAERTGGSVSTLTIQRTQQEDSAVYLCASSSYTGELFFGEGSRLTVL.

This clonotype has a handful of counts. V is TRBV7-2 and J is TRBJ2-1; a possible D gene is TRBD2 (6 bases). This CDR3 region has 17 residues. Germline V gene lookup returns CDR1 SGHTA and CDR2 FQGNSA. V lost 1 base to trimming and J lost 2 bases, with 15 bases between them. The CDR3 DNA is TGTGCCAGCAGCTTAGGTTGGGGGACTCCTGCCTACAATGAGCAGTTCTTC. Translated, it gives CASSLGWGTPAYNEQFF. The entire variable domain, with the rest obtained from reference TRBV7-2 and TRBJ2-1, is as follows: GAGVSQSPSNKVTEKGKDVELRCDPISGHTALYWYRQSLGQGLEFLIYFQGNSAPDKSGLPSDRFSAERTGGSVSTLTIQRTQQEDSAVYLCASSLGWGTPAYNEQFFGPGTRLTVL.

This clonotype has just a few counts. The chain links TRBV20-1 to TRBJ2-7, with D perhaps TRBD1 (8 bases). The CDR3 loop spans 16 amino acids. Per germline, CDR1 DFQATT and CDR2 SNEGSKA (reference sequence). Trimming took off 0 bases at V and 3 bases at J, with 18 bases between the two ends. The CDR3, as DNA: TGCAGTGCTAGAGATAGTAACAGGGGGGGATACTACGAGCAGTACTTC. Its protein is CSARDSNRGGYYEQYF.

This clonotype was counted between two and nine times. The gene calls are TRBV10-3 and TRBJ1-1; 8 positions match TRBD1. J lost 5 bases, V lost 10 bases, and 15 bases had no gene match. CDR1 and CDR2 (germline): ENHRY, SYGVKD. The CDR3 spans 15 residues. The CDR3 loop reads CATMRGGQGRTEAFF. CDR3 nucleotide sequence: TGTGCCACGATGAGGGGAGGACAGGGAAGGACTGAAGCTTTCTTT.